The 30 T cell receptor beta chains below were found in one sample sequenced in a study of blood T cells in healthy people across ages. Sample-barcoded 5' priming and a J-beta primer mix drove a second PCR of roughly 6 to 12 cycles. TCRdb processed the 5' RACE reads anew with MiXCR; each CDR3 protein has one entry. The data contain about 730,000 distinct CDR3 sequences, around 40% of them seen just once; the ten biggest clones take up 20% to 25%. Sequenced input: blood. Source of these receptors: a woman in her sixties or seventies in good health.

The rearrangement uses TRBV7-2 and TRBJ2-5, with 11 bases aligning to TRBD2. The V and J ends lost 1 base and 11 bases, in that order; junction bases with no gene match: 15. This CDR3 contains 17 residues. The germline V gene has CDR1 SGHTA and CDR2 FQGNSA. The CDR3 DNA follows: TGTGCCAGCAGCTTAGTAGCGGGAGGGATAAACTACAATGAGCAGTACTTC. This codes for CASSLVAGGINYNEQYF.

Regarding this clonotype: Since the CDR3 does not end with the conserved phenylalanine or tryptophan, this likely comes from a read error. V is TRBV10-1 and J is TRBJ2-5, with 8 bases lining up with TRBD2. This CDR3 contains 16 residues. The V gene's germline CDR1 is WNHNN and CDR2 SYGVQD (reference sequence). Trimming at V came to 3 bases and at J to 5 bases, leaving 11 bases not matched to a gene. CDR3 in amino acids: CASSEGVAGYVETQYS. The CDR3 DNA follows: TGCGCCAGCAGTGAAGGGGTAGCGGGGTATGTGGAGACCCAGTACTCC.

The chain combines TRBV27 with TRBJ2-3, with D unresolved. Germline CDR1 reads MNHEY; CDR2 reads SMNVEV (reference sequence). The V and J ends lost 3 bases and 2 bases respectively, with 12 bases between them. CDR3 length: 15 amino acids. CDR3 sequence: CASSFRPTSTDTQYF. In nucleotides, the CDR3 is TGTGCCAGCAGTTTTAGGCCTACCTCCACAGATACGCAGTATTTT.

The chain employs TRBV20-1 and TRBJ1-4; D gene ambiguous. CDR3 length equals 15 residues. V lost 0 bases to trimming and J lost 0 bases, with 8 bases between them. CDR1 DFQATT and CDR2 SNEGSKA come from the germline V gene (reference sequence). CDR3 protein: CSARDPGATNEKLFF. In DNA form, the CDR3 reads TGCAGTGCTAGAGATCCCGGGGCAACTAATGAAAAACTGTTTTTT.

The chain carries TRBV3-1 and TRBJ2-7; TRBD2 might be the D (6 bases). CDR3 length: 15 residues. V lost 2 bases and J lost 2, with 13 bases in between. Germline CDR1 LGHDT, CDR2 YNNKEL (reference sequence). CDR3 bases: TGTGCCAGCAGCCAACCCGGGACTCCTGCCTACGAGCAGTACTTC. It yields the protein CASSQPGTPAYEQYF.

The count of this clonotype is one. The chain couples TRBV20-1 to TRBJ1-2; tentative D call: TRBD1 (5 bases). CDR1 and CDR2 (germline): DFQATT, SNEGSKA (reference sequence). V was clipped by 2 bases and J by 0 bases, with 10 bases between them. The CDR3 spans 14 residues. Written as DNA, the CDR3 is TGCAGTGCTAGAAAGGACATCGCTAACTATGGCTACACCTTC. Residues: CSARKDIANYGYTF.

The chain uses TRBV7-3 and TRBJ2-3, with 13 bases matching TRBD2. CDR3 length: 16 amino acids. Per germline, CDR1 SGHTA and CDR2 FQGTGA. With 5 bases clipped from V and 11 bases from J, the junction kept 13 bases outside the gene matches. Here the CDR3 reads CASSPQLAGGPGKQYF. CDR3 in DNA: TGTGCCAGCAGCCCCCAACTAGCGGGGGGGCCGGGAAAGCAGTATTTT. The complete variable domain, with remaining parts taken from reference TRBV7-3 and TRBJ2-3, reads GAGVSQTPSNKVTEKGKYVELRCDPISGHTALYWYRQSLGQGPEFLIYFQGTGAADDSGLPNDRFFAVRPEGSVSTLKIQRTERGDSAVYLCASSPQLAGGPGKQYFGPGTRLTVL.

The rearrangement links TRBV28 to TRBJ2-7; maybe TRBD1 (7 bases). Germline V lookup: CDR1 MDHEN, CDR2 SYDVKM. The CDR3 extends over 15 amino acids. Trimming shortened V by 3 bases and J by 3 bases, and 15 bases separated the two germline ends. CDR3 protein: CASSFQQGGFYEQYF. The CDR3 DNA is TGTGCCAGCAGTTTCCAGCAGGGGGGATTCTACGAGCAGTACTTC.

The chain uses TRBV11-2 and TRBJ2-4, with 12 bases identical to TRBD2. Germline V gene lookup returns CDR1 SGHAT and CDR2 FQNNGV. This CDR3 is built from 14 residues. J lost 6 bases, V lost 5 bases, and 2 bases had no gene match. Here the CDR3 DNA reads TGTGCCAGCAGCCCTAGCGGGAGGGGAAACATTCAGTACTTC. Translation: CASSPSGRGNIQYF.

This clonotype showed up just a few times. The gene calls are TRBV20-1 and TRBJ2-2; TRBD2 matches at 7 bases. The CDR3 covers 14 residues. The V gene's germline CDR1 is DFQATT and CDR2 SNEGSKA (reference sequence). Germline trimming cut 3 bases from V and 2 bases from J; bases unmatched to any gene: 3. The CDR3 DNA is TGCAGTGCTAGTGGCGGGGGAAACACCGGGGAGCTGTTTTTT. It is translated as CSASGGGNTGELFF.

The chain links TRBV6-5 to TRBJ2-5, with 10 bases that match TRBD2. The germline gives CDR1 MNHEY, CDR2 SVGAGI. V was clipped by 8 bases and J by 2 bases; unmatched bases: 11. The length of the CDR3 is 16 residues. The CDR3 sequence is CASSRAGGLSQETQYF. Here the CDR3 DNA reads TGTGCCAGCTCCCGAGCGGGAGGGCTCTCTCAAGAGACCCAGTACTTC.

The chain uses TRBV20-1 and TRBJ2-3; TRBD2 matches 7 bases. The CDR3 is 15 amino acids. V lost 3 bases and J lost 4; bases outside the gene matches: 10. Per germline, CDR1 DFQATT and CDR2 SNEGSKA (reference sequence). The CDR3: CSARGNSGRADTQYF. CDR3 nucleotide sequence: TGCAGTGCTAGGGGTAACAGTGGGAGGGCAGATACGCAGTATTTT.

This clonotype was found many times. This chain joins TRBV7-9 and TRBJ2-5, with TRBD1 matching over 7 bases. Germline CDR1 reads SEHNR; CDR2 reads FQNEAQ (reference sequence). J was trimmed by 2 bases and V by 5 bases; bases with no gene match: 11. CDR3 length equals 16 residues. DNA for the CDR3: TGTGCCAGCAGCGCCGGGACAGCGAATTTACAAGAGACCCAGTACTTC. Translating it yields CASSAGTANLQETQYF.

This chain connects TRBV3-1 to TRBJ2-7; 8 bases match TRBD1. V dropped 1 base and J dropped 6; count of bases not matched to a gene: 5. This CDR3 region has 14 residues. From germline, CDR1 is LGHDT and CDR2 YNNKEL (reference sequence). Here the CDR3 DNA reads TGTGCCAGCAGCCAAGTTCAGGGGGCAAGCGAGCAGTACTTC. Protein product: CASSQVQGASEQYF.

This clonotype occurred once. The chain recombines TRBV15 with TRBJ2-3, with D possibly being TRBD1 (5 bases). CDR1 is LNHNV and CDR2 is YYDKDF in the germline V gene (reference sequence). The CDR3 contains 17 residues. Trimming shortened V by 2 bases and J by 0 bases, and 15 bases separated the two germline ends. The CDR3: CATSRNQQGTSTDTQYF. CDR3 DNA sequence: TGTGCCACCAGCAGAAATCAGCAGGGTACTAGCACAGATACGCAGTATTTT.

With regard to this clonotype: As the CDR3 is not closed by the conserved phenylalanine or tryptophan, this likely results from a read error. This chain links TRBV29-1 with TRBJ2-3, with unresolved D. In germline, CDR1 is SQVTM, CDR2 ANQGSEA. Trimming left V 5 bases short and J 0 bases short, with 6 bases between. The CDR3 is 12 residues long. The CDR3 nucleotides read TGCAGCGTTAGAGCAAGCACAGATACGCAGTATTCT. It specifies CSVRASTDTQYS.

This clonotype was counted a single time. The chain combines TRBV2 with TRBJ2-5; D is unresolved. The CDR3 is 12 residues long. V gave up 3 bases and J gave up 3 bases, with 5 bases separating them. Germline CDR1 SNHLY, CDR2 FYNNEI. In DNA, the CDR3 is TGTGCCAGCAGTGACCCAAAAGAGACCCAGTACTTC. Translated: CASSDPKETQYF. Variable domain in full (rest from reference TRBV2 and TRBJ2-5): EPEVTQTPSHQVTQMGQEVILRCVPISNHLYFYWYRQILGQKVEFLVSFYNNEISEKSEIFDDQFSVERPDGSNFTLKIRSTKLEDSAMYFCASSDPKETQYFGPGTRLLVL.

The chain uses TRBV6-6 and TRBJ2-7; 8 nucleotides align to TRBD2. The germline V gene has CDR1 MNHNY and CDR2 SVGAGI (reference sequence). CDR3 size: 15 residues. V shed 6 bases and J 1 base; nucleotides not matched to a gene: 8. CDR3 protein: CASSPAGGFSYEQYF. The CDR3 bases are TGTGCCAGCAGCCCTGCGGGAGGATTTTCCTACGAGCAGTACTTC.

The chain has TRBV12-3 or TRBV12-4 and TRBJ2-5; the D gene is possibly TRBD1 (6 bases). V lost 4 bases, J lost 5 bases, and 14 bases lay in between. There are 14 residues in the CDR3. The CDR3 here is CASSSRSGVETQYF. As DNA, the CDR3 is TGTGCCAGCAGTTCCCGGTCAGGGGTCGAGACCCAGTACTTC.

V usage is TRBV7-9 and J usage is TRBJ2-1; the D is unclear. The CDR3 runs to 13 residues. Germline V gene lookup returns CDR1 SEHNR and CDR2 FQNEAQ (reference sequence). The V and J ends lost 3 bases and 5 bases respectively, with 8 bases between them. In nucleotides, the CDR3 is TGTGCCAGCAGCTTTGAGTCGGACAATGAGCAGTTCTTC. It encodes CASSFESDNEQFF.

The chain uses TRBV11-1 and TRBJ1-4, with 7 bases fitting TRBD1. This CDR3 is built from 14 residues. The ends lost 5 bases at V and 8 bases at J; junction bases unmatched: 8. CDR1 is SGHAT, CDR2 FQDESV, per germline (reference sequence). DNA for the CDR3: TGTGCCAGCAGCCAGGAGGGGGCGAGCGAAAAACTGTTTTTT. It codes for CASSQEGASEKLFF.

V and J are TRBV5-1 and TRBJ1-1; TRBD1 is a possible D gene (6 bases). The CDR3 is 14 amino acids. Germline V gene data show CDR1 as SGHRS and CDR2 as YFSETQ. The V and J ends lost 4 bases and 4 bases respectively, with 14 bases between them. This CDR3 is CASSPAPGVTEAFF. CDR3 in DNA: TGCGCCAGCAGCCCCGCCCCAGGGGTCACTGAAGCTTTCTTT.

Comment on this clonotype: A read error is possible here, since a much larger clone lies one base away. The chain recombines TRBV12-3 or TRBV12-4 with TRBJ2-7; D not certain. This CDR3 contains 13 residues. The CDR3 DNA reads TGTGTCAGCAGTTTCGGCAGTACCTACGAGCAGTACTTC. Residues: CVSSFGSTYEQYF.

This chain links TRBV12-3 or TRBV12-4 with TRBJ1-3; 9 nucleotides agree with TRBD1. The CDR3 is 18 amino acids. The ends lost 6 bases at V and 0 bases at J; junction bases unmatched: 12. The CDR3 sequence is CASSPGQTGGFSGNTIYF. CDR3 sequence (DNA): TGTGCCAGCAGCCCGGGGCAGACAGGGGGTTTCTCTGGAAACACCATATATTTT.

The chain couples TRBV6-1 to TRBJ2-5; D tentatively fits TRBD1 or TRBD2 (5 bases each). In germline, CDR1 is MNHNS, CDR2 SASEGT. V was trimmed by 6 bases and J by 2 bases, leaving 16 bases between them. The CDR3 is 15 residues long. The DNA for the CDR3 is TGTGCCAGCAGCAGGACGTGGGACGGACAAGAGACCCAGTACTTC. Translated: CASSRTWDGQETQYF.

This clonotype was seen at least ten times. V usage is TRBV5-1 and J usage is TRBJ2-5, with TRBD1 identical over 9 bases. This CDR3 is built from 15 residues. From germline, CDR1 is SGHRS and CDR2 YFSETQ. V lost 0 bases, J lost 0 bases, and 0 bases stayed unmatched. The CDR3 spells CASSLGDRDQETQYF. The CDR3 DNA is TGCGCCAGCAGCTTGGGGGACAGGGACCAAGAGACCCAGTACTTC.

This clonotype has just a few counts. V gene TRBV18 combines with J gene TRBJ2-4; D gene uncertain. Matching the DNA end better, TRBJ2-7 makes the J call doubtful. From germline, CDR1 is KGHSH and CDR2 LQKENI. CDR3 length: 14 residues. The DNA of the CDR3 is TGTGCCAGCTCACCCCCGGACCCCTCCTACGAGCAGTACTTC. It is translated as CASSPPDPSYEQYF.

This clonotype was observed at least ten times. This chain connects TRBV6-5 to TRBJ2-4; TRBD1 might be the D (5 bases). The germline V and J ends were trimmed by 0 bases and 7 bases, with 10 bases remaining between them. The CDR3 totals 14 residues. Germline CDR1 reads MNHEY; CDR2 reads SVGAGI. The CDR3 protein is CASSYSKGPNIQYF. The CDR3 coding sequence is TGTGCCAGCAGTTACTCGAAGGGGCCTAACATTCAGTACTTC.

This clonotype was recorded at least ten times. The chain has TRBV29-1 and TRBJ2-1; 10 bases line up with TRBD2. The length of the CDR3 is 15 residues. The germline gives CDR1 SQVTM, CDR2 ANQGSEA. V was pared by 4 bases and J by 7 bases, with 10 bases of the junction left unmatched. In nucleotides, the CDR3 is TGCAGCGTTGTCACAGCGGGAGGGCCTGGTAATGAGCAGTTCTTC. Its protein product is CSVVTAGGPGNEQFF.

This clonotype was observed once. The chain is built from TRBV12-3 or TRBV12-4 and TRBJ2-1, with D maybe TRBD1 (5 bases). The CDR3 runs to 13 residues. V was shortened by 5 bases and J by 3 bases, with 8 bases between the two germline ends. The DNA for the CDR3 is TGTGCCAGCAGTGGGGCTGACTACAATGAGCAGTTCTTC. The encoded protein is CASSGADYNEQFF.